A single sample gave rise to the 26 T cell receptor beta chains below, sequenced in a study of T cells in localized non-small cell lung cancer. TCRdb's copy holds only in-frame clones and misses some; the assay was immunoSEQ multiplex PCR. This sample has tens of thousands of clones, with roughly 81% found just once. The sample in question was peripheral blood, obtained before any cancer treatment. The receptors come from an older female donor with stage I lung adenocarcinoma.

The CDR3 DNA is TGTGCCAGCATTATACCCCAGGGCCCAAGCTCCTACGAGCAGTACTTC. This encodes CASIIPQGPSSYEQYF. V is TRBV21-1 and J is TRBJ2-7; the table calls TRBD1, which could not be checked here. TRBV21-1 is annotated as a pseudogene. The CDR3 is 16 amino acids.

The CDR3 sequence: CASSPGSDTQYF. CDR3 nucleotide sequence: TGTGCCAGCAGCCCCGGCTCCGATACGCAGTATTTT. The rearrangement joins TRBV9 to TRBJ2-3, with D uncertain. CDR1 and CDR2 (germline): SGDLS, YYNGEE. This CDR3 region has 12 residues. V lost 4 bases and J 6 bases, leaving 9 bases between the germline ends.

The rearrangement joins TRBV5-1 to TRBJ1-1, with D possibly being TRBD1 (6 bases). This CDR3 comprises 14 residues. Trimming cost V 4 bases and J 2 bases, with 12 bases left between them. The germline V gene has CDR1 SGHRS and CDR2 YFSETQ. The CDR3 region has the DNA TGCGCCAGCAGCAACGGACAGCCCAACACTGAAGCTTTCTTT. This gives the protein CASSNGQPNTEAFF.

The chain recombines TRBV7-8 with TRBJ1-2; D unresolved. This CDR3 region has 14 residues. CDR1 is SGHVS, CDR2 FQNEAQ, per germline. V was pared by 5 bases and J by 4 bases, with 14 bases between. The CDR3 reads CASSPRSGPYGYTF. Written as DNA, the CDR3 is TGTGCCAGCAGCCCCCGGTCCGGTCCCTATGGCTACACCTTC.

This chain uses TRBV5-1 with TRBJ1-3; D is uncertain. There are 13 residues in the CDR3. The germline V and J ends were trimmed by 5 bases and 0 bases, with 6 bases remaining between them. The germline V gene encodes CDR1 SGHRS and CDR2 YFSETQ. This CDR3 reads CASRQFSGNTIYF. The CDR3 DNA reads as TGCGCCAGCAGACAGTTCTCTGGAAACACCATATATTTT. Supplemented by reference TRBV5-1 and TRBJ1-3, the full variable domain reads KAGVTQTPRYLIKTRGQQVTLSCSPISGHRSVSWYQQTPGQGLQFLFEYFSETQRNKGNFPGRFSGRQFSNSRSEMNVSTLELGDSALYLCASRQFSGNTIYFGEGSWLTVV.

This rearrangement joins TRBV5-1 to TRBJ1-1; tentative D call: TRBD1 (5 bases). Deletions cut 10 bases from V and 2 bases from J, with 15 bases between. CDR3 length: 13 amino acids. The germline gives CDR1 SGHRS, CDR2 YFSETQ. The CDR3 here is CASSGVPNTEAFF. CDR3 bases: TGCGCCTCTTCGGGGGTTCCCAACACTGAAGCTTTCTTT.

This chain uses TRBV18 with TRBJ2-3, with D possibly TRBD2 on 6 matching bases. Between the trimmed V and J ends, which lost 3 bases and 4 bases, there was a span of 14 bases. This CDR3 region has 15 residues. The germline V gene has CDR1 KGHSH and CDR2 LQKENI. The CDR3 reads CASSPPGRRADTQYF. CDR3 DNA sequence: TGTGCCAGCTCACCCCCGGGGCGGAGGGCAGATACGCAGTATTTT.

The chain joins TRBV7-9 to TRBJ1-2; D is unclear. Germline V gene lookup returns CDR1 SEHNR and CDR2 FQNEAQ (reference sequence). Trimming removed 0 bases at V and 8 bases at J, with 10 bases between. The CDR3 contains 13 residues. CDR3 bases: TGTGCCAGCAGCTTAGCAACTGCGTGGGGCTACACCTTC. It encodes CASSLATAWGYTF.

The chain couples TRBV5-8 to TRBJ2-1; the match to TRBD2 covers 13 bases. The CDR3 has 17 amino acids. V lost 2 bases, J lost 8 bases, and 10 bases stayed unmatched. Looked up from germline, CDR1 is SGHTS and CDR2 is YDEGEE. The CDR3 DNA sequence: TGTGCCAGCAGCTTAGGATCGACTAGCGGGGGGAGGGATGAGCAGTTCTTC. Encoded protein: CASSLGSTSGGRDEQFF.

This sequence joins TRBV28 and TRBJ1-2; 9 bases agree with TRBD1. The junction had 7 bases not matched to a gene; V was cut back by 6 bases and J by 2 bases. This CDR3 is 15 amino acids long. CDR1 is MDHEN and CDR2 is SYDVKM in the germline V gene. CDR3 region: CASSRGGTGNYGYTF. The CDR3 coding sequence is TGTGCCAGCAGCCGCGGCGGGACAGGGAACTATGGCTACACCTTC.

The chain links TRBV9 to TRBJ1-2, with 8 bases identical to TRBD1. V shed 4 bases and J 2 bases; nucleotides not matched to a gene: 7. The CDR3 spans 15 residues. Germline lookup yields CDR1 SGDLS and CDR2 YYNGEE. The CDR3 bases are TGTGCCAGCAGCCCTCATGGACAGGGAAACTATGGCTACACCTTC. This sequence encodes CASSPHGQGNYGYTF.

This clone was seen just once. The chain carries TRBV6-5 and TRBJ1-1; 8 bases align to TRBD1. There are 15 residues in the CDR3. Germline loops: CDR1 MNHEY, CDR2 SVGAGI. The V segment lost 6 bases and the J segment 2 bases; nucleotides outside the gene matches: 8. The CDR3 bases are TGTGCCAGCAGGGCGGGACAGGCTAAAAACACTGAAGCTTTCTTT. Its protein product is CASRAGQAKNTEAFF.

This sequence joins TRBV30 and TRBJ2-1, with 12 bases aligning to TRBD1. Germline V gene lookup returns CDR1 GTSNPN and CDR2 SVGIG (reference sequence). J was trimmed by 4 bases and V by 4 bases; bases with no gene match: 20. CDR3 length: 20 residues. CDR3 in DNA: TGTGCCTGGACGCCCAGTTGGGGGACAGGGGGCTACCGCCCGTACAATGAGCAGTTCTTC. Its translation is CAWTPSWGTGGYRPYNEQFF.

The gene calls are TRBV6-4 and TRBJ1-5; D is perhaps TRBD1 (6 bases). The CDR3 is 18 residues long. The V and J ends lost 8 bases and 0 bases respectively, with 23 bases between them. CDR1 and CDR2 (germline): MRHNA, SNTAGT. CDR3: CASPLYPGQILSNQPQHF. Written as DNA, the CDR3 is TGTGCCAGCCCTCTTTACCCCGGACAGATCCTTAGCAATCAGCCCCAGCATTTT.

This clone was seen a handful of times. V is TRBV7-9 and J is TRBJ1-3; D ambiguous. This CDR3 is 15 amino acids long. The germline V gene encodes CDR1 SEHNR and CDR2 FQNEAQ (reference sequence). V lost 5 bases and J lost 0, with 11 bases in between. This chain's CDR3 is CASSRLQSSGNTIYF. The CDR3 region has the DNA TGTGCCAGCAGCCGCCTACAGAGCTCTGGAAACACCATATATTTT.

This clone was seen only once. The V call is TRBV30, the J call TRBJ2-5, with a possible D match to TRBD2 (6 bases). Trimming pared 7 bases from V and 10 bases from J, leaving 19 bases between. The germline V gene encodes CDR1 GTSNPN and CDR2 SVGIG (reference sequence). The CDR3 has 12 amino acids. CDR3 DNA: TGTGCCTTGGAATTAGGAGGGCCCCTCCAGTACTTC. Its translation is CALELGGPLQYF.

In DNA, the CDR3 is TGTGCCAGCAGTCCTCAGGGAGTATCCTATGGCTACACCTTC. Its protein is CASSPQGVSYGYTF. This rearrangement joins TRBV6-4 to TRBJ1-2, with a possible D match to TRBD1 (5 bases). Trimming removed 5 bases from V and 4 bases from J, with 14 bases in between. The CDR3 covers 14 residues. Looked up from germline, CDR1 is MRHNA and CDR2 is SNTAGT.

V is TRBV7-2 and J is TRBJ2-3; D ambiguous. This CDR3 has 12 residues. The V gene's germline CDR1 is SGHTA and CDR2 FQGNSA. Trimming took 3 bases from V and 0 from J, leaving 1 base between them. DNA of the CDR3: TGTGCCAGCAGCTTTAGCACAGATACGCAGTATTTT. It is translated as CASSFSTDTQYF.

The chain uses TRBV2 and TRBJ1-2, with D unresolved. The CDR3 extends over 15 amino acids. Trimming removed 2 bases at V and 8 bases at J, with 18 bases between. CDR1 is SNHLY and CDR2 is FYNNEI in the germline V gene. This chain's CDR3 is CASSENQVSTVGYTF. The CDR3, as DNA: TGTGCCAGCAGTGAAAACCAAGTGTCGACGGTCGGCTACACCTTC.

The V call is TRBV19, the J call TRBJ2-7; TRBD1 agrees at 9 bases. J was trimmed by 4 bases and V by 3 bases; bases with no gene match: 4. Germline CDR1 reads LNHDA; CDR2 reads SQIVND (reference sequence). The CDR3 consists of 14 residues. The CDR3 reads CASSIKQGAYEQYF. Written as DNA, the CDR3 is TGTGCCAGTAGTATCAAACAGGGGGCTTACGAGCAGTACTTC.

This rearrangement joins TRBV6-5 to TRBJ2-7; TRBD2 matches 8 bases. Germline loops: CDR1 MNHEY, CDR2 SVGAGI. This CDR3 contains 14 residues. Unmatched junction bases numbered 6, after V lost 7 bases and J lost 1 base. In DNA form, the CDR3 reads TGTGCCAGCACCCCATCGGGGGGGTCCTACGAGCAGTACTTC. Translation gives CASTPSGGSYEQYF.

This chain links TRBV11-2 with TRBJ2-3, with 8 bases identical to TRBD2. CDR3 length: 15 amino acids. Germline V gene lookup returns CDR1 SGHAT and CDR2 FQNNGV. The V and J ends lost 5 bases and 1 base, in that order; junction bases with no gene match: 5. The CDR3 here is CASSPGGGRTDTQYF. The DNA of the CDR3 is TGTGCCAGCAGCCCCGGGGGGGGTCGCACAGATACGCAGTATTTT.

The chain couples TRBV27 to TRBJ2-1, with D uncertain. The CDR3 is 14 residues long. The germline gives CDR1 MNHEY, CDR2 SMNVEV (reference sequence). Trimming took 6 bases from V and 6 from J, leaving 15 bases between them. The CDR3 spells CASSRKILGNEQFF. CDR3 DNA sequence: TGTGCCAGCAGCCGGAAGATTCTAGGCAATGAGCAGTTCTTC.

The chain is built from TRBV2 and TRBJ1-6; D is uncertain. This CDR3 is built from 14 residues. Germline CDR1 SNHLY, CDR2 FYNNEI. The germline V and J ends were trimmed by 1 base and 6 bases, with 7 bases remaining between them. As DNA, the CDR3 is TGTGCCAGCAGTGAAGAACACTTTAATTCACCCCTCCACTTT. Translating it yields CASSEEHFNSPLHF.

The chain carries TRBV2 and TRBJ1-4, with a tentative D call TRBD1 (5 bases). Trimming cost V 0 bases and J 2 bases, with 13 bases left between them. Germline V gene lookup returns CDR1 SNHLY and CDR2 FYNNEI. This CDR3 has 17 amino acids. CDR3 nucleotide sequence: TGTGCCAGCAGTGAAGCGCCGGGGGGAGAGACTAATGAAAAACTGTTTTTT. It codes for CASSEAPGGETNEKLFF. The full variable domain, with the rest looked up from reference TRBV2 and TRBJ1-4, is EPEVTQTPSHQVTQMGQEVILRCVPISNHLYFYWYRQILGQKVEFLVSFYNNEISEKSEIFDDQFSVERPDGSNFTLKIRSTKLEDSAMYFCASSEAPGGETNEKLFFGSGTQLSVL.

The chain joins TRBV4-1 to TRBJ1-5; D uncertain. The length of the CDR3 is 14 residues. Trimming pared 5 bases from V and 4 bases from J, leaving 12 bases between. Germline V gene lookup returns CDR1 MGHRA and CDR2 YSYEKL. In DNA, the CDR3 is TGCGCCAGCAGCGCGGCCCTCTCAAATCAGCCCCAGCATTTT. Amino acids: CASSAALSNQPQHF.